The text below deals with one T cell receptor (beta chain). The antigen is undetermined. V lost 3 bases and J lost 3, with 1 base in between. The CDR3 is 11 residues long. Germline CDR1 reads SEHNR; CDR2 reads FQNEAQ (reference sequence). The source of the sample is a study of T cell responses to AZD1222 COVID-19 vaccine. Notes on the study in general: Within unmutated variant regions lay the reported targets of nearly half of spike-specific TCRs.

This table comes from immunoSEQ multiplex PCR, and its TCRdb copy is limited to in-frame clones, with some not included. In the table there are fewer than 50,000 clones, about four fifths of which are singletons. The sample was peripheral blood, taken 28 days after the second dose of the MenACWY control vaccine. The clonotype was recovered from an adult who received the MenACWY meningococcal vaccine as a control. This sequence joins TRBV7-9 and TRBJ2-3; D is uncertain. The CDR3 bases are TGTGCCAGCAGCTTGACAGATACGCAGTATTTT. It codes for CASSLTDTQYF.